The T cell receptor (beta chain) under discussion was sequenced for a study of Ad26.COV2.S vaccination and SARS-CoV-2 variants. Germline CDR1 reads SGDLS; CDR2 reads YYNGEE. This CDR3 has 15 residues. After removal of 0 bases from V and 6 bases from J, the junction contained 6 bases not matched to a gene. Treatment here: roughly 18 received Ad26.COV2.S at low or high dose, single or two shots; about 5 received placebo; per-sample allocation not given. Vaccine and placebo recipients were sampled on day 63 after the first injection. This vaccine is an Ad26 vector that expresses the Wuhan-strain SARS-CoV-2 spike. Clones were sequenced by immunoSEQ multiplex PCR, and TCRdb holds only the in-frame ones, with some missing. The repertoire holds approximately 450,000 clones, with 80% to 95% as singletons.

V and J are TRBV9 and TRBJ2-1; 7 bases map to TRBD2. The sample was peripheral blood, taken in a trial of Ad26.COV2.S vaccine versus placebo. The source of this sequence is a person between 18 and 60 years old who received the Ad26.COV2.S COVID-19 vaccine or a placebo. The CDR3 DNA is TGTGCCAGCAGCGTAGTAGGGCTAGCGGTCAATGAGCAGTTCTTC. Translating gives CASSVVGLAVNEQFF.